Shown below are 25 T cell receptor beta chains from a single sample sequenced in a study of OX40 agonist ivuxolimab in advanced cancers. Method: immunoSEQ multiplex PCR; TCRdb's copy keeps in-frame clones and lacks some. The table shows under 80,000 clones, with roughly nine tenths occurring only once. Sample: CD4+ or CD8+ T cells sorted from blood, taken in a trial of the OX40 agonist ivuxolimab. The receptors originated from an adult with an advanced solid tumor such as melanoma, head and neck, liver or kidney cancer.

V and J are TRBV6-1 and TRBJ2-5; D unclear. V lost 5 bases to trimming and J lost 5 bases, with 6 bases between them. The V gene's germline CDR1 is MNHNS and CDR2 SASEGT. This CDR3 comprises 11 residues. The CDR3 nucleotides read TGTGCCAGCAGTTACACGGAGACCCAGTACTTC. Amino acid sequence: CASSYTETQYF.

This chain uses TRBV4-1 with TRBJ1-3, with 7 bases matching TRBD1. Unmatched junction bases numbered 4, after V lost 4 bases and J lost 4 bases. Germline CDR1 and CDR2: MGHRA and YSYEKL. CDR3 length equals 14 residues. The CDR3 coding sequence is TGCGCCAGCAGCCTCCGGGACAGCGGAAACACCATATATTTT. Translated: CASSLRDSGNTIYF.

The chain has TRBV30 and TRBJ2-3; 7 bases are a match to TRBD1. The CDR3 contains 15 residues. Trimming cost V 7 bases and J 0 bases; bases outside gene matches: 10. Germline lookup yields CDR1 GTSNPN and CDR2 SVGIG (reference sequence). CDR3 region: CASIDRDRSTDTQYF. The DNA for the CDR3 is TGTGCCTCGATTGACCGGGACAGAAGCACAGATACGCAGTATTTT.

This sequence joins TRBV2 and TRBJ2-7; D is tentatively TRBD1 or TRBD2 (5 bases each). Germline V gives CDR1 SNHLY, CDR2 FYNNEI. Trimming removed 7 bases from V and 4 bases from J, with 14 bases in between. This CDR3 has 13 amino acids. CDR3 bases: TGTGCCAGCAAACTAGGGGCTTCGTACGAGCAGTACTTC. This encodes CASKLGASYEQYF.

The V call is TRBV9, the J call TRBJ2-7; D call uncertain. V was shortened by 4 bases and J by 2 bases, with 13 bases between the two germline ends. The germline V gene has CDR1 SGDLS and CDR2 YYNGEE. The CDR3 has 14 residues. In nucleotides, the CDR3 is TGTGCCAGCAGCTCTCGCCCTGGCCCCTACGAGCAGTACTTC. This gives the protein CASSSRPGPYEQYF.

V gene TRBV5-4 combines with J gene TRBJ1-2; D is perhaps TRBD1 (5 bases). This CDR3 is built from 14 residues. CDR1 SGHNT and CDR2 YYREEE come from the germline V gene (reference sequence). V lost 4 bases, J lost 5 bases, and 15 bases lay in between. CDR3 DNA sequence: TGTGCCAGCAGCGCAGGCAGGGTCCTATATGGCTACACCTTC. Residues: CASSAGRVLYGYTF.

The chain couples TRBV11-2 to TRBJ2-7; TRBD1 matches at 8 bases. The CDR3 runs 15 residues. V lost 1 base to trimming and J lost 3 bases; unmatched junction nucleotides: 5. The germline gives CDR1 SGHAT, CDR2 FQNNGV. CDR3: CASSLGQGPFYEQYF. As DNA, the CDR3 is TGTGCCAGCAGCTTAGGACAGGGGCCCTTCTACGAGCAGTACTTC.

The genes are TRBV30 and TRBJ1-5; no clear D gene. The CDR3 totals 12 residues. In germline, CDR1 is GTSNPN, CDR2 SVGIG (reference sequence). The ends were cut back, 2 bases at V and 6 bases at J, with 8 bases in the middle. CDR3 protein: CAWSRRLQPQHF. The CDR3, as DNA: TGTGCCTGGAGTCGACGGCTTCAGCCCCAGCATTTT.

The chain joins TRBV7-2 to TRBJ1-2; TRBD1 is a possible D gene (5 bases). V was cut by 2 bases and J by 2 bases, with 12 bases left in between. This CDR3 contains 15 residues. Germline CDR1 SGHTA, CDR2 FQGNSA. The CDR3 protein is CASSLPGRINYGYTF. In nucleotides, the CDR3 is TGTGCCAGCAGCTTACCGGGACGGATAAACTATGGCTACACCTTC.

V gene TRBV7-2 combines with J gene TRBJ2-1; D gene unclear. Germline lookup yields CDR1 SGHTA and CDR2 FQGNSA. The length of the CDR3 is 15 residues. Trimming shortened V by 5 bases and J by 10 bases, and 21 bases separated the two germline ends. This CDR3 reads CASSEDQARIREQFF. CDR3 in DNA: TGTGCCAGCAGCGAAGATCAGGCTAGGATTCGGGAGCAGTTCTTC.

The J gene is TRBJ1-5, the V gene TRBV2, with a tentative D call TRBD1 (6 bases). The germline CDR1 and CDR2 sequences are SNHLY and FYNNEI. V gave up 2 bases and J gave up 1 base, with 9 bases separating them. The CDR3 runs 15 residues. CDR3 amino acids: CASSEQGLSNQPQHF. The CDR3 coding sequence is TGTGCCAGCAGTGAACAGGGGCTCAGCAATCAGCCCCAGCATTTT.

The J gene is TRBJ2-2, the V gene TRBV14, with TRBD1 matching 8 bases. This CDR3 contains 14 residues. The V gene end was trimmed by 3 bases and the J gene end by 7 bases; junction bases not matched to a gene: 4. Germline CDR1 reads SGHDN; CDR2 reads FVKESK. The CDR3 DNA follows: TGTGCCAGCAGCCAGGACAGGGCTGTCGGGGAGCTGTTTTTT. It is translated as CASSQDRAVGELFF.

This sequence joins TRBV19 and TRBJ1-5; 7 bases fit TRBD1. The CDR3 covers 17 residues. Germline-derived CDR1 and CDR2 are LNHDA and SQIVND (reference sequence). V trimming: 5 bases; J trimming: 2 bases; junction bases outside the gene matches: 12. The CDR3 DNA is TGTGCCAGTAGTCTCCAACAGGGGAAGAGGGGCAATCAGCCCCAGCATTTT. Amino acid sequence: CASSLQQGKRGNQPQHF.

DNA for the CDR3: TGTGCCAGCAGCTTCGGGGGGGCGCGGACCGGGGAGCTGTTTTTT. This gives the protein CASSFGGARTGELFF. This rearrangement joins TRBV7-2 to TRBJ2-2, with 8 nucleotides matching TRBD2. CDR1 and CDR2 from the germline V gene are SGHTA and FQGNSA. V gave up 3 bases and J gave up 5 bases; unmatched junction bases: 5. The CDR3 runs 15 residues.

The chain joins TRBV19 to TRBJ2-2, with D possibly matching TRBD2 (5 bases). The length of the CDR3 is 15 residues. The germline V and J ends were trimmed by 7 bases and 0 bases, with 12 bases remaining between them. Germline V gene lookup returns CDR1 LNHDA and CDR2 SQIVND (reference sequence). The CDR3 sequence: CASKRASSNTGELFF. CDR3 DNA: TGTGCCAGTAAAAGGGCTAGCTCGAACACCGGGGAGCTGTTTTTT.

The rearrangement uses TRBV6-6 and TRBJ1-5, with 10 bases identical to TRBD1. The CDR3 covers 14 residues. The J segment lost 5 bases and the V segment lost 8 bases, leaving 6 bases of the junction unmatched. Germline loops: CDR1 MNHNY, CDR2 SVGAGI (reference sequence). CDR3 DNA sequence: TGTGCCAGCCGAGAGACAGGGGGCGATCAGCCCCAGCATTTT. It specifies CASRETGGDQPQHF.

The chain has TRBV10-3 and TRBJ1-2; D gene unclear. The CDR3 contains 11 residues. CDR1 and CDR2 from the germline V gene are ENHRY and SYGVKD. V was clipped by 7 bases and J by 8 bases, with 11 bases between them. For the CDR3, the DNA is TGTGCCATCAAAACGGTAGAGGGCTACACCTTC. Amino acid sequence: CAIKTVEGYTF.

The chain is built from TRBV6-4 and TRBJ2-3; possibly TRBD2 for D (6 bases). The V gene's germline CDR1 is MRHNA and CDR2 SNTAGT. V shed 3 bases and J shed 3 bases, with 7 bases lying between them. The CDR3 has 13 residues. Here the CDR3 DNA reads TGTGCCAGCAGTGAACGGGGGACAGATACGCAGTATTTT. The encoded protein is CASSERGTDTQYF.

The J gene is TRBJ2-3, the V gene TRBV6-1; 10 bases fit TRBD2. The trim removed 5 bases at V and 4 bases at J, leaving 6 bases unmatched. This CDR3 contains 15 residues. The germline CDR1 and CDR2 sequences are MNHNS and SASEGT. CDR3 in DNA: TGTGCCAGCAGTCGCCTAGCGGGAGATCCAGATACGCAGTATTTT. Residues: CASSRLAGDPDTQYF.

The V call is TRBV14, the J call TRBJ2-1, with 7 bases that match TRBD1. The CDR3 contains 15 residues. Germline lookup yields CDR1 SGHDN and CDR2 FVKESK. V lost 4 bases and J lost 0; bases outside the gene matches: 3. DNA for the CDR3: TGTGCCAGCAGCCTGGGACAGAACTCCTACAATGAGCAGTTCTTC. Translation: CASSLGQNSYNEQFF. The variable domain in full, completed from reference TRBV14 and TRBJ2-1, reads EAGVTQFPSHSVIEKGQTVTLRCDPISGHDNLYWYRRVMGKEIKFLLHFVKESKQDESGMPNNRFLAERTGGTYSTLKVQPAELEDSGVYFCASSLGQNSYNEQFFGPGTRLTVL.

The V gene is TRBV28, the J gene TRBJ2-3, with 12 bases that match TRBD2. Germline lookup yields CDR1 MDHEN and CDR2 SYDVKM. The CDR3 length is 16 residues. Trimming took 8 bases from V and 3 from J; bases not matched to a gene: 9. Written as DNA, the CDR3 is TGTGCCAGCGGGACTAGCGGGCGTGGGGGGACAGATACGCAGTATTTT. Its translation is CASGTSGRGGTDTQYF.

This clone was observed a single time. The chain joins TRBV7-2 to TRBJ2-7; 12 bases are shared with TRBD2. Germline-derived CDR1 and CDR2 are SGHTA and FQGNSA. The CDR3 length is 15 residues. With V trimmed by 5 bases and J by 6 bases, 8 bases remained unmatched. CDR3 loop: CASSPIRLAGAEQYF. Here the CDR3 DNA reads TGTGCCAGCAGCCCGATAAGACTAGCGGGAGCCGAGCAGTACTTC.

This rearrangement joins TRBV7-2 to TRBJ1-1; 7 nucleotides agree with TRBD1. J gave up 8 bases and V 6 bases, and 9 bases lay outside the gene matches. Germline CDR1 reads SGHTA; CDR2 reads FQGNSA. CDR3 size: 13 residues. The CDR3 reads CASSTRSDREAFF. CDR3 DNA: TGTGCCAGCAGTACACGGTCGGACAGGGAAGCTTTCTTT. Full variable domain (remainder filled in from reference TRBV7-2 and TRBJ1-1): GAGVSQSPSNKVTEKGKDVELRCDPISGHTALYWYRQSLGQGLEFLIYFQGNSAPDKSGLPSDRFSAERTGGSVSTLTIQRTQQEDSAVYLCASSTRSDREAFFGQGTRLTVV.

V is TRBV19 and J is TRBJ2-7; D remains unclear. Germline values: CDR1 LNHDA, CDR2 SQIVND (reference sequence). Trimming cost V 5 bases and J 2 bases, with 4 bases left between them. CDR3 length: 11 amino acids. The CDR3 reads CASSAAYEQYF. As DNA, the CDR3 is TGTGCCAGTAGTGCCGCCTACGAGCAGTACTTC.

CDR3 amino acids: CASSATGTTNEKLFF. CDR3 nucleotides: TGTGCCAGCAGTGCCACAGGAACAACTAATGAAAAACTGTTTTTT. V usage is TRBV6-5 and J usage is TRBJ1-4, with a possible D match to TRBD1 (5 bases). Per the germline V gene, CDR1 is MNHEY and CDR2 is SVGAGI. CDR3 size: 15 residues. Trimming took off 5 bases at V and 0 bases at J, with 10 bases between the two ends.